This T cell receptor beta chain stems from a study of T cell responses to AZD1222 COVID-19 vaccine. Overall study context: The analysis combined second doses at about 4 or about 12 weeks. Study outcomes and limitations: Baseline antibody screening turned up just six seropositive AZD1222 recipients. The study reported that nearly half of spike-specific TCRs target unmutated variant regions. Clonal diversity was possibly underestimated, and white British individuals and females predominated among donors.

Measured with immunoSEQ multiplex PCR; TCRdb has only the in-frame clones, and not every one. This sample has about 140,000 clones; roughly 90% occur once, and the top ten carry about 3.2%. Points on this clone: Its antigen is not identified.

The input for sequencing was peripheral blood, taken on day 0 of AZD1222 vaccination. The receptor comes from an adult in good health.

CDR3 bases: TGTGCCAGTAGTACCCCCTCTAGCGGGAACCCCTACAATGAGCAGTTCTTC. Translation gives CASSTPSSGNPYNEQFF. This rearrangement joins TRBV19 to TRBJ2-1, with TRBD2 identical over 9 bases. CDR1 and CDR2 (germline): LNHDA, SQIVND (reference sequence). V was clipped by 4 bases and J by 2 bases; unmatched bases: 9. The CDR3 spans 17 residues.